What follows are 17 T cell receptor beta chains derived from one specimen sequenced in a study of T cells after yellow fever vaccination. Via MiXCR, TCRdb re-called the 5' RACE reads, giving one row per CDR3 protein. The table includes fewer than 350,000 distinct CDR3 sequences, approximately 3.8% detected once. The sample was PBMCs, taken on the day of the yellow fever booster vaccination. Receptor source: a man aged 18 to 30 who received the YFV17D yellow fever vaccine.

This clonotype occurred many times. The CDR3, as DNA: TGTGCCAGCAGCTTAGAGACTAGCGGGGCAGCAGATACGCAGTATTTT. Residues: CASSLETSGAADTQYF. The chain has TRBV7-6 and TRBJ2-3; 11 bases map to TRBD2. The CDR3 is 16 residues long. Germline V gives CDR1 SGHVS, CDR2 FNYEAQ. J was trimmed by 4 bases and V by 1 base; bases with no gene match: 4.

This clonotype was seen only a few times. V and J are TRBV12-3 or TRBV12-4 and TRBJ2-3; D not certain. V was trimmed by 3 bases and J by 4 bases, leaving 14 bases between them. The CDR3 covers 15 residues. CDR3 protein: CASSFRWAASDTQYF. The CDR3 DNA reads TGTGCCAGCAGTTTCCGCTGGGCAGCTTCAGATACGCAGTATTTT.

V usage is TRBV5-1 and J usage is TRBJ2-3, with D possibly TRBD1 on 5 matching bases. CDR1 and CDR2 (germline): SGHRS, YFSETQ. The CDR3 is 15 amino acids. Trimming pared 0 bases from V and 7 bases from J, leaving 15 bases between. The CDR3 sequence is CASSLATVSSHTQYF. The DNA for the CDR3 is TGCGCCAGCAGCTTGGCGACAGTGAGCTCACATACGCAGTATTTT.

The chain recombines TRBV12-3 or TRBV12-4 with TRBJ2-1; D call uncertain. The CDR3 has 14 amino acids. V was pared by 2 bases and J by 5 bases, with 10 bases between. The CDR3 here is CASSLSLVNNEQFF. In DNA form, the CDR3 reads TGTGCCAGCAGTTTATCTTTGGTGAACAATGAGCAGTTCTTC.

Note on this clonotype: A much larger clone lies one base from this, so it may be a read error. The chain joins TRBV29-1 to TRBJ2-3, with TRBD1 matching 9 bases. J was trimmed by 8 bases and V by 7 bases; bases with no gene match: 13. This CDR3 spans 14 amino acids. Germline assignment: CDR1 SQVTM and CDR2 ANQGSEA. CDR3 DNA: TGCAGCGCGTTGACAGGGGGAGAAGCAGTTACGCAGTATTTT. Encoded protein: CSALTGGEAVTQYF.

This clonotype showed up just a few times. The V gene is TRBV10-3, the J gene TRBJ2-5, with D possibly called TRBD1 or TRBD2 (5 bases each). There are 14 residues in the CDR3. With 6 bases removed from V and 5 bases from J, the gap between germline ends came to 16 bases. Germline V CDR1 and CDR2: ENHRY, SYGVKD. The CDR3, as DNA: TGTGCCATCAGGAGGGACGGGGTACGGGAGACCCAGTACTTC. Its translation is CAIRRDGVRETQYF.

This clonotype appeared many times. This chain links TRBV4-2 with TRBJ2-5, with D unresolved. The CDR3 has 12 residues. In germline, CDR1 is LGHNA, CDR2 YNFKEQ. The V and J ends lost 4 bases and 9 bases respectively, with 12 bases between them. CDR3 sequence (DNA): TGTGCCAGCAGCCTTCGTTCCGAGGCCCAGTACTTC. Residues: CASSLRSEAQYF.

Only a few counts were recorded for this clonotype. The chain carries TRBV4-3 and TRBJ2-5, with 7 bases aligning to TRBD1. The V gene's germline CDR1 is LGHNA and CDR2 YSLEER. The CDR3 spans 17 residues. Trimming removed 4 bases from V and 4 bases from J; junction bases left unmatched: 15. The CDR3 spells CASSRTTGASGVETQYF. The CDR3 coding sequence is TGCGCCAGCAGCCGAACTACAGGGGCGTCGGGTGTAGAGACCCAGTACTTC.

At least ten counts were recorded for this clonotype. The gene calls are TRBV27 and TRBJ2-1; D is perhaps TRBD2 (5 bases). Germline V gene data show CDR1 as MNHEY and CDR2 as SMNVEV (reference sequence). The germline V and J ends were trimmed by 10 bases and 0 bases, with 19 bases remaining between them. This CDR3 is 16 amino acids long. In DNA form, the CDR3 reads TGTGCCACCACGGGGAACGGACGTAGCTCCTACAATGAGCAGTTCTTC. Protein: CATTGNGRSSYNEQFF.

The CDR3 DNA is TGTGCCAGCAGCCTGGGACAGGGGGAAAATCCGAGTGGCTACACCTTC. Translation: CASSLGQGENPSGYTF. This chain connects TRBV9 to TRBJ1-2; TRBD1 agrees at 11 bases. CDR1 is SGDLS and CDR2 is YYNGEE in the germline V gene. The CDR3 extends over 16 amino acids. V lost 4 bases, J lost 7 bases, and 12 bases stayed unmatched.

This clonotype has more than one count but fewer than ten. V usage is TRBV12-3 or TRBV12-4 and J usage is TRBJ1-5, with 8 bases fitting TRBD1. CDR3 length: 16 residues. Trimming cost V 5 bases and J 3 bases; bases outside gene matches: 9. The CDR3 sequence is CASSAGGRSFNQPQHF. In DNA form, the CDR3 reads TGTGCCAGCAGTGCAGGGGGCCGGTCTTTCAATCAGCCCCAGCATTTT.

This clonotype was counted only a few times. DNA for the CDR3: TGTGCCAGCACCCTCCCAGCGGGGGAAGGAAGCAATGAGCAGTTCTTC. Its protein is CASTLPAGEGSNEQFF. This chain connects TRBV6-6 to TRBJ2-1, with 8 bases aligning to TRBD2. J was trimmed by 6 bases and V by 7 bases; bases with no gene match: 14. CDR3 length equals 16 residues. The V gene's germline CDR1 is MNHNY and CDR2 SVGAGI (reference sequence).

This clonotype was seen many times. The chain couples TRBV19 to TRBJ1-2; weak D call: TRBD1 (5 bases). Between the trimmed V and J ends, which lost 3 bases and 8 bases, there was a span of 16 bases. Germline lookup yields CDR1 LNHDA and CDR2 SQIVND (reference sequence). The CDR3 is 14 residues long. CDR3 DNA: TGTGCCAGTAGTATCTTGGGGGGAGCGTACGGCTACACCTTC. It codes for CASSILGGAYGYTF.

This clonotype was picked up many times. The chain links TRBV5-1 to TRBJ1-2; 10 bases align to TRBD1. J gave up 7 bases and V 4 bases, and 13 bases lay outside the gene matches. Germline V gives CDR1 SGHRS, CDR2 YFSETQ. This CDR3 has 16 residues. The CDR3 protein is CASSVGPPGQGFGYTF. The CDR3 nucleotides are TGCGCCAGCAGCGTGGGACCCCCGGGACAGGGGTTTGGCTACACCTTC. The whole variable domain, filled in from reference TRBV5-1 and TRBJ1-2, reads KAGVTQTPRYLIKTRGQQVTLSCSPISGHRSVSWYQQTPGQGLQFLFEYFSETQRNKGNFPGRFSGRQFSNSRSEMNVSTLELGDSALYLCASSVGPPGQGFGYTFGSGTRLTVV.

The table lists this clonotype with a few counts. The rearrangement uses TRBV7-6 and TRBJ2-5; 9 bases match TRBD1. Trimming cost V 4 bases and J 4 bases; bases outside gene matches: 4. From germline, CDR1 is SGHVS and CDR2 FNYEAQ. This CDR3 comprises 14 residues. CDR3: CASSSRDRVETQYF. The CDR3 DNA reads TGTGCCAGCAGCTCCCGGGACAGGGTAGAGACCCAGTACTTC.

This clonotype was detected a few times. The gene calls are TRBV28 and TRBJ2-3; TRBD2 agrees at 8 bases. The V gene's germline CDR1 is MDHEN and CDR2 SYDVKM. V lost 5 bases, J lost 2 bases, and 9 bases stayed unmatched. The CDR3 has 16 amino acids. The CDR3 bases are TGTGCCAGCAGTGGTATTAAAGCGGGAGCCACAGATACGCAGTATTTT. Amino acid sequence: CASSGIKAGATDTQYF.

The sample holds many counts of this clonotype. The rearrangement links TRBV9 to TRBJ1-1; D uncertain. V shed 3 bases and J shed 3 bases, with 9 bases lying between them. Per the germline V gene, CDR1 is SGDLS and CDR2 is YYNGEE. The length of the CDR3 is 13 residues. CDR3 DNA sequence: TGTGCCAGCAGCGCCCCAGGTTACACTGAAGCTTTCTTT. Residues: CASSAPGYTEAFF.